This T cell receptor beta chain was recovered during a study of cytomegalovirus exposure and HLA in healthy donors. In the study overall: The early release's HLA-typed donors yielded 78 million or so unique TCRs.

General study results and limits: Most of the TCR beta V segments (in an earlier analysis) were productive either about 87% or about 30% of the time.

Primers for the PCR totalled 60 Vbeta and 13 Jbeta. The repertoire was sequenced with immunoSEQ multiplex PCR; TCRdb's copy has only in-frame clones and lacks some. This sample has around 150,000 clones, with 79% found just once. Notes on this clone: Its antigen is currently unknown.

V lost 4 bases to trimming and J lost 5 bases; unmatched junction nucleotides: 7. This CDR3 is built from 15 residues. CDR1 and CDR2 from the germline V gene are SGHNT and YYREEE (reference sequence). The sequence derives from a man between 50 and 59 years old in good health and CMV-seropositive. The chain is built from TRBV5-4 and TRBJ2-5; 11 nucleotides agree with TRBD2. The sequenced sample was PBMCs. The CDR3 nucleotides are TGTGCCAGCAGCCCAACTAGCGGGAGAGCTGAGACCCAGTACTTC. It specifies CASSPTSGRAETQYF.